The 14 T cell receptor beta chains presented below share a single source sample, sequenced in a study of cytomegalovirus exposure and HLA in healthy donors. The PCR employed 60 Vbeta primers together with 13 Jbeta primers. Profiled with immunoSEQ multiplex PCR; TCRdb holds only in-frame clones, not every one. Among about 140,000 clones listed, roughly 86% were seen once. Sequencing used PBMCs. Receptor source: a woman in her forties in good health and CMV-seronegative.

V usage is TRBV6-1 and J usage is TRBJ2-7, with D tentatively TRBD1 (6 bases). Trimming took off 5 bases at V and 3 bases at J, with 11 bases between the two ends. The CDR3 consists of 13 residues. Germline CDR1 is MNHNS and CDR2 is SASEGT. CDR3 amino acids: CASSLTGYYEQYF. CDR3 coding DNA: TGTGCCAGCAGTTTGACAGGATACTACGAGCAGTACTTC.

This chain joins TRBV6-5 and TRBJ2-5; D gene unclear. The CDR3 loop spans 12 amino acids. Germline V gene lookup returns CDR1 MNHEY and CDR2 SVGAGI. V lost 4 bases and J 5 bases, leaving 8 bases between the germline ends. The CDR3 region is CASSSPGETQYF. The CDR3 nucleotides read TGTGCCAGCAGTTCCCCTGGCGAGACCCAGTACTTC.

V is TRBV7-6 and J is TRBJ2-1; 7 bases match TRBD1. The ends lost 5 bases at V and 4 bases at J; junction bases unmatched: 11. The CDR3 is 16 residues long. Germline-derived CDR1 and CDR2 are SGHVS and FNYEAQ. DNA for the CDR3: TGTGCCAGCAGCCGCTCCTACAGGGGCGCGTACAATGAGCAGTTCTTC. It specifies CASSRSYRGAYNEQFF.

This clone was seen a handful of times. V is TRBV19 and J is TRBJ2-2, with unresolved D. V shed 7 bases and J shed 1 base, with 10 bases lying between them. The CDR3 length is 14 residues. The germline gives CDR1 LNHDA, CDR2 SQIVND (reference sequence). CDR3 nucleotide sequence: TGTGCCAGTAACTACCGACTGAACACCGGGGAGCTGTTTTTT. As protein: CASNYRLNTGELFF.

The V gene is TRBV6-6, the J gene TRBJ1-2; 7 bases line up with TRBD1. Germline values: CDR1 MNHNY, CDR2 SVGAGI (reference sequence). Germline trimming cut 5 bases from V and 7 bases from J; bases unmatched to any gene: 10. This CDR3 region has 14 residues. CDR3 in amino acids: CASSPTGTFGGYTF. CDR3 in DNA: TGTGCCAGCAGTCCGACAGGGACTTTCGGTGGCTACACCTTC.

The chain recombines TRBV28 with TRBJ1-1, with 7 bases lining up with TRBD1. Germline V gene sequence: CDR1 MDHEN, CDR2 SYDVKM. The CDR3 spans 14 residues. V shed 6 bases, J shed 1 base, and the junction held 5 bases outside the gene matches. CDR3 residues: CASRSTGENTEAFF. Written as DNA, the CDR3 is TGTGCCAGCAGATCTACAGGGGAGAACACTGAAGCTTTCTTT.

A remark on this clone: The junction differs from germline at one of its ends, possibly a read error. This sequence joins TRBV7-6 and TRBJ2-1, with TRBD2 matching over 8 bases. CDR1 and CDR2 (germline): SGHVS, FNYEAQ. The CDR3 is made up of 14 amino acids. Here the CDR3 DNA reads TGTGCCAGCAGCTTAAACCGGGAGGGCCAGGAGCGGTTCTTC. Its protein is CASSLNREGQERFF.

The CDR3 reads CASSQEQGYEQYF. The CDR3 DNA reads TGTGCCAGCAGCCAAGAACAGGGCTACGAGCAGTACTTC. The rearrangement links TRBV14 to TRBJ2-7; a possible D gene is TRBD1 (6 bases). The V gene lost 0 bases and the J gene lost 3 bases, with 6 bases spanning the gap. The CDR3 consists of 13 residues. The V gene's germline CDR1 is SGHDN and CDR2 FVKESK.

This chain uses TRBV30 with TRBJ2-2; D call uncertain. Germline CDR1 and CDR2: GTSNPN and SVGIG (reference sequence). The CDR3 length is 13 residues. V lost 8 bases and J lost 1, with 11 bases in between. The CDR3, as DNA: TGTGCCGGTCAAACTATGAACACCGGGGAGCTGTTTTTT. Its protein product is CAGQTMNTGELFF.

V is TRBV5-4 and J is TRBJ2-2; possibly TRBD1 for D (6 bases). This CDR3 spans 16 amino acids. V lost 0 bases and J 7 bases, leaving 16 bases between the germline ends. Germline CDR1 is SGHNT and CDR2 is YYREEE (reference sequence). In DNA, the CDR3 is TGTGCCAGCAGCTTGGCCAGAACAGGGTCCCTCGGGGAGCTGTTTTTT. It translates to CASSLARTGSLGELFF.

This rearrangement joins TRBV5-1 to TRBJ1-6; no clear D gene. CDR1 SGHRS and CDR2 YFSETQ come from the germline V gene. Trimming left V 4 bases short and J 7 bases short, with 15 bases between. The CDR3 loop spans 15 amino acids. CDR3 amino acids: CASSPTITANSPLHF. The CDR3 DNA reads as TGCGCCAGCAGCCCAACCATTACAGCCAATTCACCCCTCCACTTT.

The chain employs TRBV7-9 and TRBJ2-4; D unclear. In germline, CDR1 is SEHNR, CDR2 FQNEAQ (reference sequence). V lost 5 bases and J lost 1, with 12 bases in between. This CDR3 is 15 amino acids long. CDR3 residues: CASSQVALAKNIQYF. DNA for the CDR3: TGTGCCAGCAGCCAAGTCGCACTGGCCAAAAACATTCAGTACTTC.

The V call is TRBV6-5, the J call TRBJ1-1; unclear D gene. Trimming removed 5 bases at V and 0 bases at J, with 10 bases between. From germline, CDR1 is MNHEY and CDR2 SVGAGI. The CDR3 has 14 residues. The CDR3 DNA follows: TGTGCCAGCAGTAACACAGCGGTGAACACTGAAGCTTTCTTT. Amino acids: CASSNTAVNTEAFF.

This chain joins TRBV4-1 and TRBJ2-3; D not certain. The CDR3 runs 14 residues. Germline V gene lookup returns CDR1 MGHRA and CDR2 YSYEKL. V lost 0 bases and J 0 bases, leaving 4 bases between the germline ends. The DNA of the CDR3 is TGCGCCAGCAGCCAAGAGTCGAGCACAGATACGCAGTATTTT. The encoded protein is CASSQESSTDTQYF.